This TCR beta chain was sequenced in a study of CD8 T cell repertoires and HIV-1 epitope variants. Study-level information: Epitopes were three Gag families plus Nef HW9 and YT9.

Here immunoSEQ multiplex PCR was the method, and the copy in TCRdb shows in-frame clones only, minus some. This sample has 4,500 to 5,500 clones, with approximately 61% found just once. A remark on this clone: Its antigen is still unknown.

Overall study findings and caveats: Nine antigen-specific TCR beta clonotypes were found; more than five seemed cross-reactive to variants.

Germline CDR1 is SGHTA and CDR2 is FQGNSA. Trimming stripped 5 bases from V and 0 bases from J, with 12 bases between. This CDR3 comprises 15 residues. The sample consisted of cultured CD8+ T cells derived from PBMCs. This chain connects TRBV7-2 to TRBJ2-3, with D unresolved. This sequence was found in a male donor with HIV. This CDR3 reads CASSPDLLSTDTQYF. In DNA, the CDR3 is TGTGCCAGCAGCCCGGACCTCTTGAGCACAGATACGCAGTATTTT.